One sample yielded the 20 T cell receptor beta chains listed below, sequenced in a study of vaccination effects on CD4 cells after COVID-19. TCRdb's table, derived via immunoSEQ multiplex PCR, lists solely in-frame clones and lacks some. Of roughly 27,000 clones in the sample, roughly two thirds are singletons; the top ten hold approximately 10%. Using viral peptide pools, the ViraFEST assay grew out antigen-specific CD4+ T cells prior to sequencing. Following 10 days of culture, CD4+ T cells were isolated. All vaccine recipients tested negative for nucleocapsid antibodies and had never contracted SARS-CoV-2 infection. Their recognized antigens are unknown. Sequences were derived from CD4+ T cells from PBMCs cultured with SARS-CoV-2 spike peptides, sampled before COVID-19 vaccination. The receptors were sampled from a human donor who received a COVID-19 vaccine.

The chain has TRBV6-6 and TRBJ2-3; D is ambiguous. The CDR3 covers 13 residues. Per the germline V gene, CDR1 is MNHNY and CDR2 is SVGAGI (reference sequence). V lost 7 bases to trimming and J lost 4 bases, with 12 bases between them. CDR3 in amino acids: CASTARGPDTQYF. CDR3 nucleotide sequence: TGTGCCAGCACCGCCCGAGGTCCAGATACGCAGTATTTT.

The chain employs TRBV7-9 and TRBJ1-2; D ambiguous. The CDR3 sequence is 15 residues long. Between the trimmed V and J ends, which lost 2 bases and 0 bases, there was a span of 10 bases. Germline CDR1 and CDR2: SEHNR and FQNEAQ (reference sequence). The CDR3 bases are TGTGCCAGCAGCTTACTCCGGCGAACTAACTATGGCTACACCTTC. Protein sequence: CASSLLRRTNYGYTF.

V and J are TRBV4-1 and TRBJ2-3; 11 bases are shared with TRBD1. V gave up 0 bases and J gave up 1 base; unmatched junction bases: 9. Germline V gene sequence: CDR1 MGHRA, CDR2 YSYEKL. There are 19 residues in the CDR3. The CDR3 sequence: CASSQDPGQGVEGTDTQYF. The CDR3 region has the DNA TGCGCCAGCAGCCAAGATCCGGGACAGGGGGTCGAGGGCACAGATACGCAGTATTTT.

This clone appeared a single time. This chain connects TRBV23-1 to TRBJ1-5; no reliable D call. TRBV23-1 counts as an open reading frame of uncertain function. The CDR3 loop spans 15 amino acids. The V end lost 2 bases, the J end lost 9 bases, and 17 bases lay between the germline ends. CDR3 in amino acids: CASSQRMERAGPQHF. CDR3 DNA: TGCGCCAGCAGTCAAAGGATGGAAAGGGCTGGGCCCCAGCATTTT.

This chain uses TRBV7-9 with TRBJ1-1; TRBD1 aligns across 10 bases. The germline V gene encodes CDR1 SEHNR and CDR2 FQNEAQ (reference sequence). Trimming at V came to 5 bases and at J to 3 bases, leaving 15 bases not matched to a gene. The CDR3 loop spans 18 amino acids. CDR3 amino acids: CASSPYIGTGEVDTEAFF. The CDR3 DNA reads TGTGCCAGCAGCCCGTACATCGGGACAGGGGAGGTAGACACTGAAGCTTTCTTT.

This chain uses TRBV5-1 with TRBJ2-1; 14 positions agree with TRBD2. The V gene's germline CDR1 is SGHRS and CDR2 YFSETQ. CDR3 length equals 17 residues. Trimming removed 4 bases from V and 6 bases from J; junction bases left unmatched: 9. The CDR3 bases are TGCGCCAGCAGCCGAGGGACTAGCGGGAGTCATTCCAATGAGCAGTTCTTC. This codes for CASSRGTSGSHSNEQFF.

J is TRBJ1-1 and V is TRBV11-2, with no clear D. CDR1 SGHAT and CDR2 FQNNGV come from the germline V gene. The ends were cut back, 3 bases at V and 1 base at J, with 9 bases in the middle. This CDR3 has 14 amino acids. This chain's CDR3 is CASSFGSANTEAFF. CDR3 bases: TGTGCCAGCAGCTTTGGCTCTGCGAACACTGAAGCTTTCTTT.

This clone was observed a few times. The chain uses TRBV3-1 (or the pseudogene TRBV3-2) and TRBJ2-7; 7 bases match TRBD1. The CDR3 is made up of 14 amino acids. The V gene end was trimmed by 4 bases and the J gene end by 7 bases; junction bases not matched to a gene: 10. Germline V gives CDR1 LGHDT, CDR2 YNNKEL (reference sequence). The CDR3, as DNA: TGTGCCAGCAGCCTGGACAGGCCCTCCCCAGAGCAGTACTTC. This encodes CASSLDRPSPEQYF.

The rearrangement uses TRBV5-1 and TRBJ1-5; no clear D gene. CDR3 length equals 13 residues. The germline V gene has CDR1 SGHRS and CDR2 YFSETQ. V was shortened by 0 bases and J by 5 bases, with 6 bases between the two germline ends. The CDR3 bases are TGCGCCAGCAGCTTGGGCAGCTATCAGCCCCAGCATTTT. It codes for CASSLGSYQPQHF.

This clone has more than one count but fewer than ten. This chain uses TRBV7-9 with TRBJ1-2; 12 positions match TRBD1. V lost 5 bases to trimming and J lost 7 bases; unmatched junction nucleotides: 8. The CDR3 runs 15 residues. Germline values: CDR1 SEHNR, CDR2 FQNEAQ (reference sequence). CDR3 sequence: CASSAPGQGAVGYTF. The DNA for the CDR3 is TGTGCCAGCAGCGCCCCGGGACAGGGGGCTGTTGGCTACACCTTC.

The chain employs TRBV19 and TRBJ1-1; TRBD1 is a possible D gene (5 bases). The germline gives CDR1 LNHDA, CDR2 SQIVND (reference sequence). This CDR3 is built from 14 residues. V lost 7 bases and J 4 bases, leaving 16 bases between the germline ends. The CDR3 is CASTSRGGRTEAFF. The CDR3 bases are TGTGCCAGTACCTCTAGGGGTGGTCGCACTGAAGCTTTCTTT.

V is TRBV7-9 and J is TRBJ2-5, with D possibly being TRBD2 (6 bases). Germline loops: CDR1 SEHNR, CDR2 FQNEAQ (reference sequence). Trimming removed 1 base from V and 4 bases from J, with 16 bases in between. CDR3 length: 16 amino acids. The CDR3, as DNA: TGTGCCAGCAGCTTAGATGGCGGGGCCGTCGCAGAGACCCAGTACTTC. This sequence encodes CASSLDGGAVAETQYF. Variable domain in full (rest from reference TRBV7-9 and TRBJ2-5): DTGVSQNPRHKITKRGQNVTFRCDPISEHNRLYWYRQTLGQGPEFLTYFQNEAQLEKSRLLSDRFSAERPKGSFSTLEIQRTEQGDSAMYLCASSLDGGAVAETQYFGPGTRLLVL.

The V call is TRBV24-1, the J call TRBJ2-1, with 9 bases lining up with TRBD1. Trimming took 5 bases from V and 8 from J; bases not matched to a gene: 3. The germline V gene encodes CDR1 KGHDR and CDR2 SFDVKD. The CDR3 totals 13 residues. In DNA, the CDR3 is TGTGCCACCAGTGCAGACAGGGGGTATGAGCAGTTCTTC. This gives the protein CATSADRGYEQFF.

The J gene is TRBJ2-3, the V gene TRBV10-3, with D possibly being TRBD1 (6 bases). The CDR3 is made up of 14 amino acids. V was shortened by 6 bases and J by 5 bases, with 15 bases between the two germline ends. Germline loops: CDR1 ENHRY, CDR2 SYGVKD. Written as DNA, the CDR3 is TGTGCCATCAGCGCTACAGGGCCGGGAGATACGCAGTATTTT. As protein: CAISATGPGDTQYF.

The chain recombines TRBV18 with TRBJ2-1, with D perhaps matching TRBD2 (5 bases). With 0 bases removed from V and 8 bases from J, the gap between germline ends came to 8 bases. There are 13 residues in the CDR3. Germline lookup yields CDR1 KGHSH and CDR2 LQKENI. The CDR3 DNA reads TGTGCCAGCTCACCACCGCTAGCCGATGAGCAGTTCTTC. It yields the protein CASSPPLADEQFF. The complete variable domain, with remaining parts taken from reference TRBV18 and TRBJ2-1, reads NAGVMQNPRHLVRRRGQEARLRCSPMKGHSHVYWYRQLPEEGLKFMVYLQKENIIDESGMPKERFSAEFPKEGPSILRIQQVVRGDSAAYFCASSPPLADEQFFGPGTRLTVL.

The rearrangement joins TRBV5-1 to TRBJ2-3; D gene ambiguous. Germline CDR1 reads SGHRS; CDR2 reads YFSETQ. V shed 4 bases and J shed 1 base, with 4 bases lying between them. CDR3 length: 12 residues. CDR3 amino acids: CASSGGTDTQYF. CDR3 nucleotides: TGCGCCAGCAGCGGGGGCACAGATACGCAGTATTTT.

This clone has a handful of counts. The chain's CDR3 is CASSLWGNLPYEQYF. The CDR3 coding sequence is TGTGCCAGCAGTTTGTGGGGGAACCTTCCCTACGAGCAGTACTTC. The rearrangement links TRBV27 to TRBJ2-7; either TRBD1 or TRBD2 may supply D (5 bases each). The CDR3 contains 15 residues. The ends were cut back, 3 bases at V and 2 bases at J, with 14 bases in the middle. Germline V gives CDR1 MNHEY, CDR2 SMNVEV (reference sequence).

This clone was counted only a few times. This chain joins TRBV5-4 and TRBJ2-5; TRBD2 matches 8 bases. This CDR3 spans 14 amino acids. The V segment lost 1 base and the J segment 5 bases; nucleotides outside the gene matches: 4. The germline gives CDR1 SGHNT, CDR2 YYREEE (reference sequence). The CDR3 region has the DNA TGTGCCAGCAGCTTGTACACTAGCGGTGAGACCCAGTACTTC. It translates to CASSLYTSGETQYF.

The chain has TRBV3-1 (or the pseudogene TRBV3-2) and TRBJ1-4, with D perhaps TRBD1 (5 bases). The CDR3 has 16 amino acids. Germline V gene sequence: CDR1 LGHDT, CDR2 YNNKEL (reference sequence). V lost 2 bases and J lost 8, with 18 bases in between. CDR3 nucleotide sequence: TGTGCCAGCAGCCAATGGATTATGGGGGATCGAGAAAAACTGTTTTTT. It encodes CASSQWIMGDREKLFF.

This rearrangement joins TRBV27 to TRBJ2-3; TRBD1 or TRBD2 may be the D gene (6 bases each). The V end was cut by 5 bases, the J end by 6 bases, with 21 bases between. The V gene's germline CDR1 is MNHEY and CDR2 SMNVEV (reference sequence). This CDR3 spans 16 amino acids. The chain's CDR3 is CASSRNRGRGLDTQYF. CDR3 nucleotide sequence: TGTGCCAGCAGTCGAAACCGGGGGCGAGGTTTGGATACGCAGTATTTT.